This is a list of T cell receptor beta chains from one sample in a study of CD8 T cells in Susac syndrome. MiXCR, run by TCRdb on the immunoSEQ multiplex PCR reads, gives a single entry per CDR3 protein. The table records roughly 130,000 distinct CDR3 sequences, about 94% of them present only once. Sequenced material: CD4+ T cells from PBMCs. The source of these receptors is a human donor with multiple sclerosis. Each CDR3 is given with its conserved first and last residue. The order of the fields is D gene, V gene, clone size, J gene, CDR3 protein, CDR3 DNA. D genes are given only for firm matches. A clone size is listed for some rows: how often the clone was seen (once, few, many), or a class if it is expanded.

D: NA
V: TRBV7-3
size: once
J: TRBJ1-2
CDR3: CASSLRAAPSNYGYTF
DNA: TGTGCCAGCAGCTTAAGGGCGGCTCCCTCTAACTATGGCTACACCTTC

D: NA
V: TRBV25-1
size: NA
J: TRBJ1-4
CDR3: CASSGDRTIIEKLFF
DNA: TGTGCCAGCAGTGGGGACCGGACGATCATTGAAAAACTGTTTTTT

D: NA
V: TRBV6-5
size: NA
J: TRBJ2-3
CDR3: CASRERATTDTQYF
DNA: TGTGCCAGCAGAGAGCGGGCCACCACAGATACGCAGTATTTT

D: NA
V: TRBV5-6
size: NA
J: TRBJ1-1
CDR3: CASTPVPGQHGGAFF
DNA: TGTGCCAGCACCCCAGTTCCCGGACAGCACGGAGGAGCTTTCTTT

D: NA
V: TRBV7-2
size: NA
J: TRBJ2-7
CDR3: CASSLEWRGYEQYF
DNA: TGTGCCAGCAGCTTAGAGTGGAGGGGCTACGAGCAGTACTTC

D: NA
V: TRBV5-1
size: NA
J: TRBJ1-1
CDR3: CASSSAQLMNTEAFF
DNA: TGCGCCAGCAGCTCGGCACAGCTGATGAACACTGAAGCTTTCTTT

D: NA
V: TRBV7-9
size: NA
J: TRBJ2-7
CDR3: CASSLHRDYEQYF
DNA: TGTGCCAGCAGCTTACACAGGGACTACGAGCAGTACTTC

D: TRBD1
V: TRBV5-6
size: NA
J: TRBJ1-2
CDR3: CASSLALEGRGGYGYTF
DNA: TGTGCCAGCAGCTTGGCCCTTGAGGGCAGGGGGGGCTATGGCTACACCTTC

D: NA
V: TRBV5-4
size: NA
J: TRBJ2-3
CDR3: CASSPDHSSDTQYF
DNA: TGTGCCAGCAGCCCGGACCACTCATCAGATACGCAGTATTTT

D: NA
V: TRBV20-1
size: NA
J: TRBJ1-4
CDR3: CSARGQTVEKLFF
DNA: TGCAGTGCTAGGGGACAAACGGTCGAAAAACTGTTTTTT

D: NA
V: TRBV28
size: NA
J: TRBJ2-7
CDR3: CASTDTLDGYEQYF
DNA: TGTGCCAGCACCGACACTCTCGACGGCTACGAGCAGTACTTC

D: TRBD1
V: TRBV12-3/TRBV12-4
size: NA
J: TRBJ1-1
CDR3: CASSFRTGRDTEAFF
DNA: TGTGCCAGCAGTTTCCGGACAGGGAGGGACACTGAAGCTTTCTTT

D: TRBD1
V: TRBV7-9
size: NA
J: TRBJ2-7
CDR3: CASSSSQGARGYEQYF
DNA: TGTGCCAGCAGCTCAAGTCAGGGGGCTAGGGGGTACGAGCAGTACTTC

D: TRBD1
V: TRBV27
size: NA
J: TRBJ2-4
CDR3: CASSFGQGNIQYF
DNA: TGTGCCAGCAGCTTTGGACAGGGAAACATTCAGTACTTC

D: NA
V: TRBV7-2
size: NA
J: TRBJ1-1
CDR3: CASSFRRLNTEAFF
DNA: TGTGCCAGCAGCTTTCGCCGACTGAACACTGAAGCTTTCTTT